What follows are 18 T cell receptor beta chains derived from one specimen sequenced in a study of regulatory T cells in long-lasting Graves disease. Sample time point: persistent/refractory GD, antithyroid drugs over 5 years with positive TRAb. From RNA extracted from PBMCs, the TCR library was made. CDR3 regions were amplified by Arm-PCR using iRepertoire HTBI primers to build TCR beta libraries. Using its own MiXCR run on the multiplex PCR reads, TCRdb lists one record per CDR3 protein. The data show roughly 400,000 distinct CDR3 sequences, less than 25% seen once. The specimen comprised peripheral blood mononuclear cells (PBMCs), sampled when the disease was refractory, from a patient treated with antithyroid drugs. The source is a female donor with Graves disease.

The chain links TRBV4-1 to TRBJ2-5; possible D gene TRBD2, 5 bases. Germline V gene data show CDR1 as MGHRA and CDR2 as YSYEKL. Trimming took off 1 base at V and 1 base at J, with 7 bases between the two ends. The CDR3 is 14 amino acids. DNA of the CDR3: TGCGCCAGCAGCCAAGTGGCGGGCCAAGAGACCCAGTACTTC. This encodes CASSQVAGQETQYF.

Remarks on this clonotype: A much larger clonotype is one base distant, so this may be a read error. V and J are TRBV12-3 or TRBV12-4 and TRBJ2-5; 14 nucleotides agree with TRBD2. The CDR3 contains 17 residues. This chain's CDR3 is CANSPDRLAGGRETQYF. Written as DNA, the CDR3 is TGTGCCAACAGTCCCGATCGACTAGCGGGAGGGAGGGAGACCCAGTACTTC.

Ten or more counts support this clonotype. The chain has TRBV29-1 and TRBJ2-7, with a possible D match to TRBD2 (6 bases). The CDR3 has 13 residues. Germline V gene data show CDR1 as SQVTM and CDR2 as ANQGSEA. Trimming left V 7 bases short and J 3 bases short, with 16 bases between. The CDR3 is CSAVSGVDYEQYF. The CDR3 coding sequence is TGCAGCGCTGTTTCGGGGGTCGACTACGAGCAGTACTTC.

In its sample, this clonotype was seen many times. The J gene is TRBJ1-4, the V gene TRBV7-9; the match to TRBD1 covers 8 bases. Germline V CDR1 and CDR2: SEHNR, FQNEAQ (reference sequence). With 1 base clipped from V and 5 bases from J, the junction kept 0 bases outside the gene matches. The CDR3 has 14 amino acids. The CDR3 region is CASSLGTGNEKLFF. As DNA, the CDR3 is TGTGCCAGCAGCTTAGGGACAGGGAATGAAAAACTGTTTTTT.

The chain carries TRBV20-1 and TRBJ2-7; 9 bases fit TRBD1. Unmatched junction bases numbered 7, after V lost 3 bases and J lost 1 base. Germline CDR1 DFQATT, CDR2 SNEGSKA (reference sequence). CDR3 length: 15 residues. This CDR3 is CSARPSGQGSYEQYF. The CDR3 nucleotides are TGCAGTGCTAGGCCCTCGGGACAGGGATCCTACGAGCAGTACTTC.

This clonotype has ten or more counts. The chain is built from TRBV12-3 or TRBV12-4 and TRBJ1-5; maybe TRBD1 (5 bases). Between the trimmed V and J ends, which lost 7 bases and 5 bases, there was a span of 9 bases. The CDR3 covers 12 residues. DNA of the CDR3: TGTGCCAGCACCGAAGGGGATCAGCCCCAGCATTTT. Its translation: CASTEGDQPQHF.

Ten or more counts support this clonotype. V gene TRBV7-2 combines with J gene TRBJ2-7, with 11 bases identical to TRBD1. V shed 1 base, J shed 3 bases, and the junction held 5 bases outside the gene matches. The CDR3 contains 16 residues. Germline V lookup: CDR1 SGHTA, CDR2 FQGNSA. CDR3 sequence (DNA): TGTGCCAGCAGCTTAGGATCGGGACAGGGGGTCTACGAGCAGTACTTC. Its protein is CASSLGSGQGVYEQYF.

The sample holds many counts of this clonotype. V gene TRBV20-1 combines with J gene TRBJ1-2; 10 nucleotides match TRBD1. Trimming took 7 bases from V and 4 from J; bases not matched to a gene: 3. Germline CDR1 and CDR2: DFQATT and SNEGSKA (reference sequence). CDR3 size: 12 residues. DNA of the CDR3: TGCAGTGTTCGACAGGGGGCCTATGGCTACACCTTC. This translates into CSVRQGAYGYTF.

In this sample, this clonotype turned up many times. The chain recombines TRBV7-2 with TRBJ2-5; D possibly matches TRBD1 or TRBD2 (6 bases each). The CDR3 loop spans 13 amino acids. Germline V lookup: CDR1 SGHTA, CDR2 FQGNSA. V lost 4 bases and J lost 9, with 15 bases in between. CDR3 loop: CASSSEGGGPQYF. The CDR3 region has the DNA TGTGCCAGCAGCTCAGAGGGGGGAGGCCCCCAGTACTTC.

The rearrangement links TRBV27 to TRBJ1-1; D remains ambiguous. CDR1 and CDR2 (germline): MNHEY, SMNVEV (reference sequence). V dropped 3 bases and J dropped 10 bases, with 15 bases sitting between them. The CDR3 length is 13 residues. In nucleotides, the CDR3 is TGTGCCAGCAGTTTCCCGGCTCCGGGGAGAGCTTTCTTT. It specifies CASSFPAPGRAFF.

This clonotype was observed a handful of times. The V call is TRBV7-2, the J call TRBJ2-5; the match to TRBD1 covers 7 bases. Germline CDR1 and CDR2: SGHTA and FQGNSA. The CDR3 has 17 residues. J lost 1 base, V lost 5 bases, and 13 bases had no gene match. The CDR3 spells CASSRRFGQALQETQYF. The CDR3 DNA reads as TGTGCCAGCAGCCGGCGTTTTGGACAGGCCCTCCAAGAGACCCAGTACTTC.

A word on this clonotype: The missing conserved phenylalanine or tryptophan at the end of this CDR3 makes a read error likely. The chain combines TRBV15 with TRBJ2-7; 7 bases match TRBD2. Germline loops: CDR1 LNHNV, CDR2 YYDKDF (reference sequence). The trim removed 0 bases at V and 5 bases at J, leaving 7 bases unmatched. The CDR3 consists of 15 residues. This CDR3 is CATSRDRDYLNEQYL. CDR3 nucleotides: TGTGCCACCAGCAGAGACCGGGACTATCTTAACGAGCAGTACCTC.

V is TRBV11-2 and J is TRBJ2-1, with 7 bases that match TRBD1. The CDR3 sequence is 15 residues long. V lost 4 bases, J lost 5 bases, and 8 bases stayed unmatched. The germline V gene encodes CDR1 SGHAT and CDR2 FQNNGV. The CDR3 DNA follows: TGTGCCAGCAGCTCATACAGGGGTTCCAACAATGAGCAGTTCTTC. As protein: CASSSYRGSNNEQFF.

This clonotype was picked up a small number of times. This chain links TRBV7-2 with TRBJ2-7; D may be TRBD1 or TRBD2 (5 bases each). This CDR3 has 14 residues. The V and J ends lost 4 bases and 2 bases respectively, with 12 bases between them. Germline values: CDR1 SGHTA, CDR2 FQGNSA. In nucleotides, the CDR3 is TGTGCCAGCAGCTCCGGGACCCGCGCCTACGAGCAGTACTTC. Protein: CASSSGTRAYEQYF.

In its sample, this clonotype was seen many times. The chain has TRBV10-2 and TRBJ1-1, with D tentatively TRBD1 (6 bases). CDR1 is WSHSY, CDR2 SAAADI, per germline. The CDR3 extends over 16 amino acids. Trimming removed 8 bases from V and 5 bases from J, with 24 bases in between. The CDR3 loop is CASRKGVTGSGTEAFF. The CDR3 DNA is TGCGCCAGCCGGAAGGGGGTGACGGGAAGTGGGACTGAAGCTTTCTTT.

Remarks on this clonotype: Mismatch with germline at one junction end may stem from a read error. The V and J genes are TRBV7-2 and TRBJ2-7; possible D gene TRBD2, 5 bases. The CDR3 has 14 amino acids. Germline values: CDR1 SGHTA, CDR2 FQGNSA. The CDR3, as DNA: TGCGCCAGCAGCGTAGGACTTGATGCCTACGAGCAGTACTTC. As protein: CASSVGLDAYEQYF.

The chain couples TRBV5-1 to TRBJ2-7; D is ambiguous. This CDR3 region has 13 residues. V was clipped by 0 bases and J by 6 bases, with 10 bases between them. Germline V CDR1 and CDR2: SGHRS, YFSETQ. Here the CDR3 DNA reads TGCGCCAGCAGCTTGGATGGGGTCGGCGAGCAGTACTTC. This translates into CASSLDGVGEQYF.

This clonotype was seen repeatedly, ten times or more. The CDR3 region is CSATLLEEQYF. CDR3 coding DNA: TGCAGTGCCACCCTACTCGAAGAGCAGTACTTC. The chain is built from TRBV20-1 and TRBJ2-7; D is unresolved. Germline CDR1 is DFQATT and CDR2 is SNEGSKA (reference sequence). Deletions cut 6 bases from V and 7 bases from J, with 13 bases between. This CDR3 contains 11 residues.